A selection of T cell receptor beta chains follows, all from one sample in a study of T-cell memory formation after mild COVID-19. TCRdb processed the 5' RACE reads anew with MiXCR; each CDR3 protein has one entry. The table has hundreds of thousands of distinct CDR3 sequences, 16% seen once. Specimen: PBMCs or a T cell subset sorted from them (not recorded which). The origin of the receptors is a young man who had mild COVID-19 (a few samples of this study predate the infection). Cell type and time point are not known. The CDR3 runs from the conserved cysteine through the conserved F or W. A D gene is named only where the DNA matches it firmly. The size of a clone is reported for some rows only, either as once, few or many, or as a class for expanded clones.

CDR3,DNA,size,D,V,J
CASRATGTGTEAFF,TGCGCCAGCAGAGCGACAGGGACGGGCACTGAAGCTTTCTTT,many,TRBD1,TRBV4-1,TRBJ1-1
CASSQETESYEQYF,TGCGCCAGCAGCCAAGAAACGGAGTCCTACGAGCAGTACTTC,-,-,TRBV4-3,TRBJ2-7
CASSLTRQDAETQYF,TGCGCCAGCAGCTTGACCCGGCAGGATGCAGAGACCCAGTACTTC,few,-,TRBV5-1,TRBJ2-5
CASSSRTGIGNIQYF,TGTGCCAGCAGCTCGCGGACAGGGATCGGGAACATTCAGTACTTC,-,TRBD1,TRBV5-5,TRBJ2-4
CASSLRLAGSGDEQFF,TGTGCCAGCAGCTTAAGGCTAGCGGGGTCTGGAGATGAGCAGTTCTTC,-,TRBD2,TRBV7-3,TRBJ2-1
CASSLASDQPQHF,TGTGCCAGCAGCTTAGCTTCAGATCAGCCCCAGCATTTT,few,-,TRBV7-6,TRBJ1-5
CASSIYSTGELFF,TGTGCCAGCAGCATATACAGTACCGGGGAGCTGTTTTTT,-,-,TRBV7-9,TRBJ2-2
CAISAASGGLQETQYF,TGTGCCATCAGTGCGGCTAGCGGGGGTCTACAAGAGACCCAGTACTTC,-,TRBD2,TRBV10-3,TRBJ2-5
CASSLERADSYEQYF,TGTGCCAGCAGCTTAGAACGGGCAGACTCCTACGAGCAGTACTTC,-,-,TRBV7-9,TRBJ2-7
CATSRENSGTQYF,TGTGCCACCAGCAGAGAAAATAGCGGGACCCAGTACTTC,-,-,TRBV15,TRBJ2-5
CASSLGGGLNIQYF,TGTGCCAGCAGCTTAGGAGGGGGCCTTAACATTCAGTACTTC,few,-,TRBV5-5,TRBJ2-4
CASSYDVAGTNEQFF,TGTGCCAGCAGTTACGACGTAGCGGGGACCAATGAGCAGTTCTTC,few,TRBD2,TRBV6-5,TRBJ2-1
CASRSTRDTTNTEAFF,TGTGCCAGCAGGTCTACCCGGGACACGACGAACACTGAAGCTTTCTTT,-,-,TRBV6-5,TRBJ1-1
CSARGSGGRATGELFF,TGCAGTGCTAGGGGGTCGGGGGGGCGCGCCACCGGGGAGCTGTTTTTT,many,TRBD2,TRBV20-1,TRBJ2-2
CASSLRGSYSGNTIYF,TGTGCCAGCAGTTTAAGGGGGTCCTACTCTGGAAACACCATATATTTT,-,-,TRBV28,TRBJ1-3
CASSQHRGRNQPQHF,TGCGCCAGCAGCCAGCACAGGGGCAGGAATCAGCCCCAGCATTTT,few,TRBD1,TRBV4-1,TRBJ1-5
CASSHKGSYRETAEAFF,TGTGCCAGCAGCCACAAGGGATCGTACAGGGAAACCGCTGAAGCTTTCTTT,-,-,TRBV7-8,TRBJ1-1
CASSVAGGPNYGYTF,TGTGCCAGCAGCGTAGCTGGCGGCCCTAACTATGGCTACACCTTC,-,-,TRBV9,TRBJ1-2
CASSLRRQEEQYF,TGTGCCAGCAGTCTCAGACGACAGGAGGAGCAGTACTTC,few,-,TRBV6-2/TRBV6-3,TRBJ2-7
CASSRVSGDTDTQYF,TGCGCCAGCAGCCGAGTTAGCGGAGACACAGATACGCAGTATTTT,many,-,TRBV4-3,TRBJ2-3
CATSDLPLSGGEGNTEAFF,TGTGCCACCAGTGATTTACCACTGTCAGGGGGCGAGGGTAACACTGAAGCTTTCTTT,-,TRBD1,TRBV24-1,TRBJ1-1
CSAKRGGDSTDTQYF,TGCAGTGCTAAGCGGGGCGGAGATAGCACAGATACGCAGTATTTT,-,TRBD2,TRBV20-1,TRBJ2-3
CASSLSGWGSGGPNTGELFF,TGTGCCAGCAGTTTATCGGGATGGGGGAGCGGGGGCCCCAACACCGGGGAGCTGTTTTTT,-,TRBD2,TRBV27,TRBJ2-2
CASSPATGSYEQYF,TGCGCCAGCAGCCCCGCGACGGGATCCTACGAGCAGTACTTC,few,-,TRBV4-1,TRBJ2-7
CASSTQQGVYGYTF,TGTGCCAGCAGCACGCAACAGGGGGTCTATGGCTACACCTTC,many,TRBD1,TRBV7-2,TRBJ1-2
CASSSDRGYGYTF,TGTGCCAGCAGCTCCGACAGGGGCTATGGCTACACCTTC,-,TRBD1,TRBV7-3,TRBJ1-2
CASSPARGRGNTGELFF,TGTGCCAGCAGCCCCGCCCGGGGGCGGGGAAACACCGGGGAGCTGTTTTTT,-,-,TRBV5-5,TRBJ2-2
CASSSQGVSTEAFF,TGTGCCAGCAGTTCACAGGGGGTGAGCACTGAAGCTTTCTTT,-,TRBD1,TRBV12-3/TRBV12-4,TRBJ1-1
CASSVAGAGNTIYF,TGTGCCAGCAGCGTAGCAGGCGCTGGAAACACCATATATTTT,few,-,TRBV9,TRBJ1-3
CASSQDRTGTGNEQFF,TGCGCCAGCAGCCAAGATCGCACTGGGACGGGCAATGAGCAGTTCTTC,-,-,TRBV4-3,TRBJ2-1
CASSPGAYGYTF,TGTGCCAGCAGCCCCGGGGCCTATGGCTACACCTTC,few,-,TRBV7-9,TRBJ1-2
CASTRPGQKYGYTF,TGTGCCAGCACGAGACCGGGACAGAAGTATGGCTACACCTTC,many,TRBD1,TRBV11-2,TRBJ1-2
CASSAGSGETDTQYF,TGTGCCAGCAGTGCGGGTAGCGGGGAAACAGATACGCAGTATTTT,-,TRBD2,TRBV6-1,TRBJ2-3
CASGSVRHF,TGTGCCAGCGGGTCCGTGCGGCACTTC,many,-,TRBV2,TRBJ2-5
CASSSSPENTEAFF,TGCGCCAGCAGCTCCAGTCCCGAGAACACTGAAGCTTTCTTT,-,-,TRBV5-1,TRBJ1-1
CSARKPFTGELFF,TGCAGTGCTAGGAAGCCTTTCACCGGGGAGCTGTTTTTT,-,-,TRBV20-1,TRBJ2-2
CASSQKMGLKVMNTEAFF,TGCGCCAGCAGCCAAAAGATGGGCTTAAAAGTCATGAACACTGAAGCTTTCTTT,-,-,TRBV4-3,TRBJ1-1
CASSGRGGSGETQYF,TGTGCCAGCAGCGGACGCGGGGGCTCGGGAGAGACCCAGTACTTC,-,-,TRBV9,TRBJ2-5
CASSNAGMGVYGYTF,TGTGCCAGCAGCAACGCGGGGATGGGGGTCTATGGCTACACCTTC,-,-,TRBV7-9,TRBJ1-2
CASSPGLWNIQYF,TGTGCCAGCAGCCCGGGCCTGTGGAACATTCAGTACTTC,-,-,TRBV5-8,TRBJ2-4
CASTQGPNTEAFF,TGTGCCAGCACCCAAGGTCCGAACACTGAAGCTTTCTTT,few,-,TRBV11-2,TRBJ1-1
CASSYRTGGPYEQYF,TGTGCCAGCAGTTACCGGACAGGGGGGCCGTACGAGCAGTACTTC,-,TRBD1,TRBV6-6,TRBJ2-7
CASRGRSRQPQHF,TGTGCCAGCAGGGGGCGGTCCCGTCAGCCCCAGCATTTT,few,-,TRBV21-1,TRBJ1-5
CASSASPLDRVETQYF,TGTGCCAGCAGCGCCAGCCCCCTTGACAGGGTAGAGACCCAGTACTTC,many,TRBD1,TRBV9,TRBJ2-5
CASRPGTGPTGELFF,TGCGCCAGCAGACCCGGGACAGGGCCTACCGGGGAGCTGTTTTTT,-,TRBD1,TRBV5-1,TRBJ2-2
CASSPPPWGNPEETQYF,TGTGCCAGCAGCCCCCCACCGTGGGGGAATCCGGAAGAGACCCAGTACTTC,-,-,TRBV7-2,TRBJ2-5
CASSPRGGTSGTDTQYF,TGCGCCAGCAGCCCCCGGGGGGGGACTAGCGGCACAGATACGCAGTATTTT,-,TRBD2,TRBV4-1,TRBJ2-3
CASSLEGQGHQETQYF,TGCGCCAGCAGCTTGGAAGGGCAGGGCCACCAAGAGACCCAGTACTTC,-,-,TRBV5-1,TRBJ2-5
CASSSGRYDSPLHF,TGCGCCAGCAGCTCCGGGAGATACGATTCACCCCTCCACTTT,few,-,TRBV5-1,TRBJ1-6
CASRTLGTSGYNEQFF,TGTGCCAGCAGAACACTCGGGACTAGCGGCTACAATGAGCAGTTCTTC,-,TRBD2,TRBV27,TRBJ2-1
CASSLRGWDSYGYTF,TGTGCCAGCAGCCTCCGGGGGTGGGACAGCTATGGCTACACCTTC,few,TRBD1,TRBV7-8,TRBJ1-2
CASSSGTGTTYEQYF,TGTGCCAGCAGCTCCGGGACAGGGACAACCTACGAGCAGTACTTC,few,TRBD1,TRBV7-2,TRBJ2-7
CASSLDGGRPWF,TGCGCCAGCAGCTTGGACGGGGGGCGGCCGTGGTTT,-,-,TRBV5-1,TRBJ1-1
CASSLTGLNEKLFF,TGTGCCAGCAGCTTGACAGGGCTTAATGAAAAACTGTTTTTT,few,TRBD1,TRBV7-9,TRBJ1-4
CASSYPGTAPNTGELFF,TGTGCCAGCAGTTACCCGGGGACAGCCCCGAACACCGGGGAGCTGTTTTTT,few,TRBD1,TRBV6-5,TRBJ2-2
CASSLGLTSYTGELFF,TGTGCCAGCAGCTTAGGCCTCACTAGCTACACCGGGGAGCTGTTTTTT,-,-,TRBV11-2,TRBJ2-2
CSARDSQGESLGTEAFF,TGCAGTGCTAGAGATAGCCAGGGAGAGAGTCTGGGCACTGAAGCTTTCTTT,few,-,TRBV20-1,TRBJ1-1
CASTSGLQSHEQFF,TGTGCCAGCACCTCAGGACTGCAGAGTCATGAGCAGTTCTTC,many,-,TRBV3-1,TRBJ2-1
CASSNLRQGAWETQYF,TGTGCCAGCAGCAATCTTCGGCAGGGGGCGTGGGAGACCCAGTACTTC,-,-,TRBV21-1,TRBJ2-5